These 18 T cell receptor beta chains were all obtained from the same sample, sequenced in a study of blood T cell repertoires in COVID-19. Produced via immunoSEQ multiplex PCR; TCRdb's table is partial and in-frame only. Counted here are approximately 280,000 clones, approximately 84% occurring once; the ten biggest clones make up over 1.1%. Material for sequencing was peripheral blood. The receptors shown here come from a human donor with COVID-19, enrolled during active disease. The donor label of this sample is uncertain.

This chain connects TRBV28 to TRBJ2-3; 7 nucleotides align to TRBD2. Germline loops: CDR1 MDHEN, CDR2 SYDVKM. Losses at the gene ends were 5 bases for V and 0 bases for J; bases not matched to a gene: 5. CDR3 length equals 15 residues. The CDR3 reads CASSPQAGSTDTQYF. The CDR3 nucleotides read TGTGCCAGCAGTCCTCAAGCGGGGAGCACAGATACGCAGTATTTT.

The genes are TRBV7-3 and TRBJ1-4; TRBD1 matches 7 bases. The V gene end was trimmed by 5 bases and the J gene end by 0 bases; junction bases not matched to a gene: 3. The germline CDR1 and CDR2 sequences are SGHTA and FQGTGA. This CDR3 comprises 15 residues. CDR3 amino acids: CASSPGQTTNEKLFF. As DNA, the CDR3 is TGTGCCAGCAGCCCGGGACAGACAACTAATGAAAAACTGTTTTTT.

This clone occurred once. The chain links TRBV28 to TRBJ2-1; 14 nucleotides align to TRBD2. The CDR3 runs to 20 residues. The V and J ends lost 2 bases and 5 bases, in that order; junction bases with no gene match: 14. Germline CDR1 reads MDHEN; CDR2 reads SYDVKM. The CDR3 DNA sequence: TGTGCCAGCAGTTTAGGTAGGACTAGCGGGAGGACGGGCGCTCACAATGAGCAGTTCTTC. It translates to CASSLGRTSGRTGAHNEQFF.

The CDR3 DNA is TGTGCCAGCTCACCAAATGCGGGAGGAACTGAAGCTTTCTTT. Translation gives CASSPNAGGTEAFF. V usage is TRBV18 and J usage is TRBJ1-1; no clear D. The V end lost 2 bases, the J end lost 5 bases, and 12 bases lay between the germline ends. The CDR3 consists of 14 residues. Looked up from germline, CDR1 is KGHSH and CDR2 is LQKENI.

The rearrangement links TRBV6-5 to TRBJ1-6, with D uncertain. Looked up from germline, CDR1 is MNHEY and CDR2 is SVGAGI. The CDR3 consists of 14 residues. Trimming removed 2 bases at V and 5 bases at J, with 7 bases between. CDR3 loop: CASSYEGNNSPLHF. The CDR3 nucleotides read TGTGCCAGCAGTTACGAGGGAAATAATTCACCCCTCCACTTT.

V is TRBV5-1 and J is TRBJ1-2; perhaps TRBD1 as D (5 bases). Trimming left V 0 bases short and J 6 bases short, with 12 bases between. The germline V gene encodes CDR1 SGHRS and CDR2 YFSETQ. This CDR3 is 14 amino acids long. CDR3 in DNA: TGCGCCAGCAGCTTGGGACAGATACTTGATGGCTACACCTTC. Amino acid sequence: CASSLGQILDGYTF. The full variable domain, completed using reference TRBV5-1 and TRBJ1-2, is KAGVTQTPRYLIKTRGQQVTLSCSPISGHRSVSWYQQTPGQGLQFLFEYFSETQRNKGNFPGRFSGRQFSNSRSEMNVSTLELGDSALYLCASSLGQILDGYTFGSGTRLTVV.

The sample holds one count of this clone. The chain couples TRBV4-1 to TRBJ2-5; TRBD2 might be the D (5 bases). The CDR3 covers 13 residues. V was clipped by 4 bases and J by 5 bases, with 11 bases between them. CDR1 is MGHRA, CDR2 YSYEKL, per germline. CDR3 residues: CASSLSVRETQYF. CDR3 sequence (DNA): TGCGCCAGCAGCCTTAGCGTTCGGGAGACCCAGTACTTC.

The V call is TRBV29-1, the J call TRBJ2-5; maybe TRBD1 (9 bases). The CDR3 is 14 residues long. CDR1 is SQVTM and CDR2 is ANQGSEA in the germline V gene. The V end lost 6 bases, the J end lost 5 bases, and 19 bases lay between the germline ends. The CDR3 is CSVAGGQGLETQYF. DNA of the CDR3: TGCAGCGTGGCGGGGGGACAGGGCCTCGAGACCCAGTACTTC.

The V and J genes are TRBV9 and TRBJ2-1; D unresolved. Looked up from germline, CDR1 is SGDLS and CDR2 is YYNGEE. The CDR3 runs 12 residues. Trimming left V 0 bases short and J 14 bases short, with 12 bases between. The CDR3 region is CASSVDHYPKFF. DNA of the CDR3: TGTGCCAGCAGCGTAGATCACTACCCAAAGTTCTTC.

The genes are TRBV11-2 and TRBJ2-5, with D tentatively TRBD2 (7 bases). CDR1 and CDR2 (germline): SGHAT, FQNNGV. The CDR3 totals 14 residues. V lost 5 bases and J lost 6, with 16 bases in between. CDR3 residues: CASSAQGGGKTQYF. In nucleotides, the CDR3 is TGTGCCAGCAGCGCCCAGGGAGGGGGGAAGACCCAGTACTTC.

This chain uses TRBV11-1 with TRBJ2-1, with 12 bases matching TRBD1. The germline CDR1 and CDR2 sequences are SGHAT and FQDESV (reference sequence). The CDR3 spans 16 residues. Trimming took 5 bases from V and 7 from J; bases not matched to a gene: 9. CDR3 loop: CASSGPGQGARNEQFF. In DNA, the CDR3 is TGTGCCAGCAGCGGACCGGGACAGGGGGCGAGAAATGAGCAGTTCTTC.

This chain links TRBV6-2 or TRBV6-3 with TRBJ2-7, with 9 bases aligning to TRBD1. CDR1 MNHEY and CDR2 SVGEGT come from the germline V gene. Trimming cost V 4 bases and J 9 bases; bases outside gene matches: 16. The CDR3 extends over 16 amino acids. The CDR3 region is CASSSPRQGGTFAQYF. The CDR3 nucleotides are TGTGCCAGCAGTTCTCCACGACAGGGGGGGACCTTCGCGCAGTACTTC.

This sequence joins TRBV27 and TRBJ1-6, with 8 bases matching TRBD1. The CDR3 has 13 residues. Germline lookup yields CDR1 MNHEY and CDR2 SMNVEV (reference sequence). Trimming removed 8 bases from V and 10 bases from J; junction bases left unmatched: 7. The CDR3 here is CASAIQGDSPLHF. In DNA, the CDR3 is TGTGCCAGCGCCATACAGGGGGACTCACCCCTCCACTTT.

A remark on this clone: An end of the junction does not agree with germline; a read error may underlie this. The chain is built from TRBV27 and TRBJ2-2, with 9 bases fitting TRBD2. CDR1 MNHEY and CDR2 SMNVEV come from the germline V gene (reference sequence). The CDR3 runs to 18 residues. CDR3 sequence (DNA): TGTGCCAGCAACCCAAGGGCGGCGGCTAGCGGGAACACCGAGGAGCTGTTTTTT. Protein sequence: CASNPRAAASGNTEELFF.

The chain recombines TRBV5-1 with TRBJ2-2; 9 positions match TRBD2. CDR3 size: 16 residues. Germline V gene sequence: CDR1 SGHRS, CDR2 YFSETQ. J lost 0 bases, V lost 4 bases, and 4 bases had no gene match. As DNA, the CDR3 is TGCGCCAGCAGCGCCAGACTAGCGGCGAACACCGGGGAGCTGTTTTTT. Its protein product is CASSARLAANTGELFF.

V is TRBV7-2 and J is TRBJ1-2; 10 bases are shared with TRBD1. Germline CDR1 and CDR2: SGHTA and FQGNSA. There are 14 residues in the CDR3. V lost 5 bases, J lost 2 bases, and 2 bases stayed unmatched. This CDR3 is CASSPGQGNYGYTF. The CDR3 nucleotides are TGTGCCAGCAGCCCGGGACAGGGGAACTATGGCTACACCTTC.

The chain uses TRBV28 and TRBJ1-1; 12 nucleotides line up with TRBD1. The CDR3 is made up of 17 amino acids. V dropped 5 bases and J dropped 6; count of bases not matched to a gene: 13. Germline V CDR1 and CDR2: MDHEN, SYDVKM. The CDR3 region is CASSPIPPGQGAAEAFF. CDR3 bases: TGTGCCAGCAGTCCAATACCGCCGGGACAGGGGGCCGCTGAAGCTTTCTTT. Using reference TRBV28 and TRBJ1-1 for the parts outside the CDR3, the full variable domain is DVKVTQSSRYLVKRTGEKVFLECVQDMDHENMFWYRQDPGLGLRLIYFSYDVKMKEKGDIPEGYSVSREKKERFSLILESASTNQTSMYLCASSPIPPGQGAAEAFFGQGTRLTVV.

The J gene is TRBJ2-7, the V gene TRBV2; 8 nucleotides match TRBD2. Trimming took 3 bases from V and 2 from J; bases not matched to a gene: 6. CDR1 and CDR2 from the germline V gene are SNHLY and FYNNEI. The CDR3 runs to 15 residues. CDR3: CASSEASGRTYEQYF. The CDR3 DNA reads as TGTGCCAGCAGTGAGGCTAGCGGGCGTACCTACGAGCAGTACTTC.